Reported below is one T cell receptor (beta chain). The antigen remains undetermined. TCRdb independently ran MiXCR on the 5' RACE reads; one entry per CDR3 protein. The profile shows about 570,000 distinct CDR3 sequences, around a tenth of them singletons. This sample is part of a study of identical twins. Study-wide points: Beta out-of-frame sequences showed weaker excess twin sharing. Conclusions came from cross-sectional statistical analysis, not from following the same donors.

The CDR3 has 11 residues. CDR1 SNHLY and CDR2 FYNNEI come from the germline V gene. Between the trimmed V and J ends, which lost 8 bases and 2 bases, there was a span of 7 bases. This sample was shared with a second study, whose subject was yellow fever vaccine responses in identical twins. That source adds: On the reported evidence, twins' vaccine T cell responses seemed partly convergent and partly personalized.

Sequenced input: PBMCs. This sequence was found in a woman aged 18-35 years in good health. The genes are TRBV2 and TRBJ2-7; no clear D. CDR3 sequence (DNA): TGTGCCAGCCAGGTCACCTACGAGCAGTACTTC. Amino acid sequence: CASQVTYEQYF.